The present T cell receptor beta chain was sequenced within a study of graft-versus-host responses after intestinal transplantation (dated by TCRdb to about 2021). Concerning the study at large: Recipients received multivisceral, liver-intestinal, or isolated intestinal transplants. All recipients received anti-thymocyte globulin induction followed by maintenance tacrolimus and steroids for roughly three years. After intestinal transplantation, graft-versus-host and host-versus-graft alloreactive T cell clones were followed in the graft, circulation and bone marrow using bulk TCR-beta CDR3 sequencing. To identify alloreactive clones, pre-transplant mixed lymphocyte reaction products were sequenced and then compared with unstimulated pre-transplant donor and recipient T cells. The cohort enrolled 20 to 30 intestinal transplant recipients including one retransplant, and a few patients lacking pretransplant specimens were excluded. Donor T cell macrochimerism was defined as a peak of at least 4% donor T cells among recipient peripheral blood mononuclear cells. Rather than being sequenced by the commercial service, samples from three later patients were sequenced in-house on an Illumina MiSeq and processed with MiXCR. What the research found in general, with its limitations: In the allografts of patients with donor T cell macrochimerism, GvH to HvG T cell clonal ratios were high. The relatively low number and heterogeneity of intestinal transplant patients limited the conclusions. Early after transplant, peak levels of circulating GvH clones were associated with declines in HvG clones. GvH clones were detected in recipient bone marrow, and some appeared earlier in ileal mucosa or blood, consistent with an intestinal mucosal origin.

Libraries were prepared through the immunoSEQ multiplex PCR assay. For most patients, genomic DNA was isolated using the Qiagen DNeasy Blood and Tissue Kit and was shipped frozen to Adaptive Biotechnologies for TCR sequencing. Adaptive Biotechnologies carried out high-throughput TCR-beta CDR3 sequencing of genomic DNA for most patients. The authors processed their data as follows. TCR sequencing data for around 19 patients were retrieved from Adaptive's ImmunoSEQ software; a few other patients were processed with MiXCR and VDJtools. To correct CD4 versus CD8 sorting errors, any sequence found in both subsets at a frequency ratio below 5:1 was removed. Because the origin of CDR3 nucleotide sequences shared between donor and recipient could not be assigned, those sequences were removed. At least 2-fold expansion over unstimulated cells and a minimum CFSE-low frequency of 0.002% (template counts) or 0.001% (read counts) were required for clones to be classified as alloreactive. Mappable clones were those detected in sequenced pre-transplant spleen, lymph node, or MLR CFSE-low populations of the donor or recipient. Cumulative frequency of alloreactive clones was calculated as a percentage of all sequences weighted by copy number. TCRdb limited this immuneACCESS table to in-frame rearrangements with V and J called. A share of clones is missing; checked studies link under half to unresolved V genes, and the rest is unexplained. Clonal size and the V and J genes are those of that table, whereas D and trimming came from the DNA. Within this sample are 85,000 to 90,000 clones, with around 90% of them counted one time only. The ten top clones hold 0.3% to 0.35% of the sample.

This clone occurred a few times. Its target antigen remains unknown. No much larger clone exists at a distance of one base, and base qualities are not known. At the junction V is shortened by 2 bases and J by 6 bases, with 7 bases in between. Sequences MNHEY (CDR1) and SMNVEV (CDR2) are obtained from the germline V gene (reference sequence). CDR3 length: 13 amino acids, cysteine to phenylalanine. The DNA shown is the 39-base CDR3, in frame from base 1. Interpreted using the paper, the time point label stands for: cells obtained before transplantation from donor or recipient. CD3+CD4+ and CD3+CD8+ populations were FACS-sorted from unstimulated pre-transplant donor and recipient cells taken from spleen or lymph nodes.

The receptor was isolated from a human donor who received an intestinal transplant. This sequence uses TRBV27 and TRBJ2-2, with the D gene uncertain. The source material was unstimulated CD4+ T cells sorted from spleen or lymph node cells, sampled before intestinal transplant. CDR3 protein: CASSLVVSGELFF. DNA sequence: TGTGCCAGCAGTTTAGTAGTGTCCGGGGAGCTGTTTTTT.